These 28 T cell receptor beta chains came from one sample sequenced in a study of blood T cells in healthy people across ages. With a J-beta primer mix and a sample-barcoded 5' primer, a second PCR ran roughly 6 to 11 cycles. Via MiXCR, TCRdb re-called the 5' RACE reads, giving one row per CDR3 protein. The profile covers 800,000 or so distinct CDR3 sequences, with around a quarter appearing a single time and approximately 4% taken by the ten largest. A further study also used this sample, focusing on T cells of mothers and their children.

Sequenced sample: blood. The source is a boy aged 5-17 years in good health.

The chain has TRBV28 and TRBJ2-1; D ambiguous. The J call may be mistaken, given a closer DNA end match to TRBJ2-7. The germline V gene encodes CDR1 MDHEN and CDR2 SYDVKM. The CDR3 sequence is 14 residues long. This CDR3 reads CASSLWLQPYEQYF. CDR3 coding DNA: TGTGCCAGCAGTTTATGGCTACAGCCCTACGAGCAGTACTTC.

This chain joins TRBV4-3 and TRBJ1-6, with a weak D call TRBD1 (5 bases). V was pared by 3 bases and J by 12 bases, with 18 bases between. Germline lookup yields CDR1 LGHNA and CDR2 YSLEER. The CDR3 totals 15 residues. The CDR3 DNA reads as TGCGCCAGCAGCCAGACCGGGACCGCCAAGGGACCCCTCCACTTT. Translation: CASSQTGTAKGPLHF.

This clonotype was found a few times. The chain is built from TRBV6-5 and TRBJ2-3, with 7 bases that match TRBD2. With 11 bases clipped from V and 3 bases from J, the junction kept 5 bases outside the gene matches. The CDR3 covers 12 residues. Germline V gene sequence: CDR1 MNHEY, CDR2 SVGAGI. The CDR3 bases are TGTGCCGTTACGGGAGGTACAGATACGCAGTATTTT. Translated: CAVTGGTDTQYF.

With respect to this clonotype: At one boundary the junction diverges from the germline segment, which might be a read error. V usage is TRBV28 and J usage is TRBJ2-7; 9 positions agree with TRBD1. This CDR3 has 16 amino acids. CDR1 is MDHEN, CDR2 SYDVKM, per germline. The CDR3 loop reads CASSFPYGTGSHEHYF. DNA of the CDR3: TGTGCCAGCAGTTTCCCCTACGGGACAGGGTCCCACGAGCACTACTTC.

The V call is TRBV7-9, the J call TRBJ1-2; D uncertain. Germline-derived CDR1 and CDR2 are SEHNR and FQNEAQ (reference sequence). V lost 1 base and J lost 7, with 10 bases in between. There are 13 residues in the CDR3. The CDR3 nucleotides read TGTGCCAGCAGCTTAGACACCGCGGGTGGCTACACCTTC. Amino acids: CASSLDTAGGYTF. The entire variable domain, with the rest obtained from reference TRBV7-9 and TRBJ1-2, is as follows: DTGVSQNPRHKITKRGQNVTFRCDPISEHNRLYWYRQTLGQGPEFLTYFQNEAQLEKSRLLSDRFSAERPKGSFSTLEIQRTEQGDSAMYLCASSLDTAGGYTFGSGTRLTVV.

This clonotype was picked up a small number of times. The chain has TRBV9 and TRBJ2-5, with D possibly TRBD2 on 5 matching bases. V dropped 4 bases and J dropped 1 base, with 17 bases sitting between them. Germline V lookup: CDR1 SGDLS, CDR2 YYNGEE. The CDR3 length is 16 residues. The DNA of the CDR3 is TGTGCCAGCAGCCGCGAGGGTGGAGGCAGCCAAGAGACCCAGTACTTC. Encoded protein: CASSREGGGSQETQYF.

This clonotype was observed a handful of times. V usage is TRBV28 and J usage is TRBJ2-7; 10 nucleotides line up with TRBD1. In germline, CDR1 is MDHEN, CDR2 SYDVKM. The V gene end was trimmed by 1 base and the J gene end by 5 bases; junction bases not matched to a gene: 8. The CDR3 covers 16 residues. As DNA, the CDR3 is TGTGCCAGCAGTTTATTGTTTCCTGGGACAGGGGACGAGCAGTACTTC. This sequence encodes CASSLLFPGTGDEQYF.

In this sample, this clonotype turned up a few times. At one boundary the junction diverges from the germline segment, which might be a read error. The chain combines TRBV4-1 with TRBJ2-7; TRBD2 aligns across 9 bases. Germline CDR1 is MGHRA and CDR2 is YSYEKL. The CDR3 spans 16 residues. Here the CDR3 reads CASSQDSTSGYYEQHF. In DNA, the CDR3 is TGCGCCAGCAGCCAAGATTCGACTAGCGGATACTACGAGCAGCACTTC.

This clonotype was counted only a few times. The CDR3 bases are TGTGCCATCAGTGAGTCACAGGATCCCTCCTACGAGCAGTACTTC. Residues: CAISESQDPSYEQYF. The V gene is TRBV10-3, the J gene TRBJ2-7, with a weak D call TRBD1 (5 bases). Germline loops: CDR1 ENHRY, CDR2 SYGVKD. Deletions cut 0 bases from V and 0 bases from J, with 9 bases between. CDR3 length: 15 amino acids.

This chain uses TRBV5-1 with TRBJ2-3; perhaps D is TRBD1 or TRBD2 (5 bases each). Germline CDR1 reads SGHRS; CDR2 reads YFSETQ. V was cut by 3 bases and J by 2 bases, with 16 bases left in between. The CDR3 is 16 residues long. CDR3 sequence (DNA): TGCGCCAGCAGCTCACGTCCGGGACCGAACACAGATACGCAGTATTTT. It encodes CASSSRPGPNTDTQYF.

The DNA of the CDR3 is TGTGCCAGCAGTGAATTCGGGACAGGGGGTAGGGAGACCCAGTACTTC. Amino acids: CASSEFGTGGRETQYF. V and J are TRBV25-1 and TRBJ2-5; 11 positions match TRBD1. V lost 1 base, J lost 5 bases, and 6 bases stayed unmatched. This CDR3 has 16 amino acids. From germline, CDR1 is MGHDK and CDR2 SYGVNS. Complete variable domain (other parts from reference TRBV25-1 and TRBJ2-5): EADIYQTPRYLVIGTGKKITLECSQTMGHDKMYWYQQDPGMELHLIHYSYGVNSTEKGDLSSESTVSRIRTEHFPLTLESARPSHTSQYLCASSEFGTGGRETQYFGPGTRLLVL.

This clonotype turned up a few times. The CDR3 protein is CASRTWGEQFF. The CDR3 DNA sequence: TGTGCCAGCAGGACCTGGGGAGAGCAGTTCTTC. The V and J genes are TRBV12-3 or TRBV12-4 and TRBJ2-1, with D unresolved. There are 11 residues in the CDR3. V was trimmed by 6 bases and J by 10 bases, leaving 10 bases between them.

The gene calls are TRBV7-2 and TRBJ1-1, with D unresolved. Germline CDR1 SGHTA, CDR2 FQGNSA. CDR3 length: 14 amino acids. Trimming stripped 3 bases from V and 4 bases from J, with 12 bases between. The CDR3 loop reads CASSFKGLGTEAFF. CDR3 bases: TGTGCCAGCAGCTTTAAAGGGCTGGGCACTGAAGCTTTCTTT.

This clonotype has more than one count but fewer than ten. This chain uses TRBV9 with TRBJ1-4; D unclear. Germline CDR1 SGDLS, CDR2 YYNGEE. Deletions cut 3 bases from V and 0 bases from J, with 9 bases between. CDR3 length: 15 amino acids. The CDR3: CASSASVATNEKLFF. The CDR3 DNA follows: TGTGCCAGCAGCGCCTCGGTAGCAACTAATGAAAAACTGTTTTTT.

The chain joins TRBV20-1 to TRBJ2-5; possibly TRBD1 or TRBD2 for D (7 bases each). Gene TRBJ2-1 matches the end of the DNA better, so the J call may be wrong. The CDR3 has 16 residues. CDR1 and CDR2 from the germline V gene are DFQATT and SNEGSKA (reference sequence). CDR3 coding DNA: TGCTCATCAGAGGGGAGATCCAGGGGGGGAAACAATGAGCAGTTCTTC. As protein: CSSEGRSRGGNNEQFF.

The chain couples TRBV5-1 to TRBJ1-2; tentatively, D is TRBD1 (5 bases). Trimming removed 0 bases at V and 6 bases at J, with 9 bases between. This CDR3 is 13 amino acids long. Germline V lookup: CDR1 SGHRS, CDR2 YFSETQ. CDR3 region: CASSLVGGDGYTF. Written as DNA, the CDR3 is TGCGCCAGCAGCTTGGTGGGGGGTGATGGCTACACCTTC. The whole variable domain, remainder taken from reference TRBV5-1 and TRBJ1-2, is KAGVTQTPRYLIKTRGQQVTLSCSPISGHRSVSWYQQTPGQGLQFLFEYFSETQRNKGNFPGRFSGRQFSNSRSEMNVSTLELGDSALYLCASSLVGGDGYTFGSGTRLTVV.

This clonotype was detected a few times. V is TRBV5-1 and J is TRBJ1-2; D gene ambiguous. CDR3 length: 15 residues. The ends were cut back, 0 bases at V and 3 bases at J, with 12 bases in the middle. CDR1 is SGHRS, CDR2 YFSETQ, per germline. CDR3 DNA: TGCGCCAGCAGCTTGGACGCTACCGACTACTATGGCTACACCTTC. This codes for CASSLDATDYYGYTF. The whole variable domain, remainder taken from reference TRBV5-1 and TRBJ1-2, is KAGVTQTPRYLIKTRGQQVTLSCSPISGHRSVSWYQQTPGQGLQFLFEYFSETQRNKGNFPGRFSGRQFSNSRSEMNVSTLELGDSALYLCASSLDATDYYGYTFGSGTRLTVV.

The rearrangement joins TRBV29-1 to TRBJ1-2, with 7 bases identical to TRBD1. The V segment lost 6 bases and the J segment 0 bases; nucleotides outside the gene matches: 10. In germline, CDR1 is SQVTM, CDR2 ANQGSEA. This CDR3 has 15 amino acids. Written as DNA, the CDR3 is TGCAGCGTGGGACAGCCATACGGAACTAACTATGGCTACACCTTC. Residues: CSVGQPYGTNYGYTF. The full variable domain, with the rest looked up from reference TRBV29-1 and TRBJ1-2, is SAVISQKPSRDICQRGTSLTIQCQVDSQVTMMFWYRQQPGQSLTLIATANQGSEATYESGFVIDKFPISRPNLTFSTLTVSNMSPEDSSIYLCSVGQPYGTNYGYTFGSGTRLTVV.

This clonotype has only a few counts. CDR3 nucleotides: TGCAGTGCTCGGACGATGATGGTTAACTATGGCTACACCTTC. This codes for CSARTMMVNYGYTF. The chain uses TRBV20-1 and TRBJ1-2, with D hard to call. The germline gives CDR1 DFQATT, CDR2 SNEGSKA (reference sequence). This CDR3 has 14 residues. The V and J ends lost 5 bases and 1 base respectively, with 14 bases between them.

This clonotype turned up a few times. The chain combines TRBV6-4 with TRBJ2-3, with D possibly TRBD2 on 6 matching bases. V was clipped by 3 bases and J by 2 bases, with 12 bases between them. Germline V gene data show CDR1 as MRHNA and CDR2 as SNTAGT. The CDR3 is made up of 15 amino acids. The CDR3 loop is CASSEKAGFTDTQYF. CDR3 DNA: TGTGCCAGCAGTGAAAAGGCGGGATTCACAGATACGCAGTATTTT.

The rearrangement uses TRBV18 and TRBJ2-3; TRBD2 agrees at 9 bases. The CDR3 loop spans 14 amino acids. Germline trimming cut 3 bases from V and 8 bases from J; bases unmatched to any gene: 6. The germline V gene encodes CDR1 KGHSH and CDR2 LQKENI. As DNA, the CDR3 is TGTGCCAGCTCACCTGGCGGGAGGGCCGTTACGCAGTATTTT. Its translation is CASSPGGRAVTQYF.

This clonotype came up a few times. The rearrangement links TRBV20-1 to TRBJ2-4; 11 nucleotides align to TRBD2. Looked up from germline, CDR1 is DFQATT and CDR2 is SNEGSKA (reference sequence). The length of the CDR3 is 18 residues. The ends lost 1 base at V and 5 bases at J; junction bases unmatched: 13. CDR3 amino acids: CSARGTSGGPSIENIQYF. The CDR3 region has the DNA TGCAGTGCTAGAGGAACTAGCGGGGGCCCCTCGATAGAAAACATTCAGTACTTC.

This chain joins TRBV11-3 and TRBJ2-1; TRBD2 aligns across 7 bases. In germline, CDR1 is SGHNT, CDR2 YENEEA. CDR3 length equals 16 residues. V lost 3 bases and J lost 5; bases outside the gene matches: 10. The CDR3 DNA reads TGTGCCAGCAGCTTCGGCGGGGGAGACCCAAACAATGAGCAGTTCTTC. Its protein is CASSFGGGDPNNEQFF.

This clonotype was detected only a few times. The rearrangement uses TRBV20-1 and TRBJ2-1; TRBD2 matches 8 bases. V gave up 4 bases and J gave up 7 bases; unmatched junction bases: 6. Germline V gene lookup returns CDR1 DFQATT and CDR2 SNEGSKA (reference sequence). This CDR3 contains 13 residues. DNA for the CDR3: TGCAGTGCTACGAGCGGGAGCCAGAATGAGCAGTTCTTC. It encodes CSATSGSQNEQFF.

This clonotype was seen more than once but under ten times. The chain uses TRBV6-6 and TRBJ2-7; D uncertain. Trimming removed 6 bases from V and 4 bases from J, with 16 bases in between. This CDR3 contains 14 residues. In germline, CDR1 is MNHNY, CDR2 SVGAGI (reference sequence). The CDR3, as DNA: TGTGCCAGCAGCCGCCGCGACTTCGCTTACGAGCAGTACTTC. Protein: CASSRRDFAYEQYF.

This sequence joins TRBV7-2 and TRBJ1-6; no firm D call. Germline CDR1 is SGHTA and CDR2 is FQGNSA. The CDR3 spans 14 residues. Trimming removed 0 bases at V and 7 bases at J, with 7 bases between. The CDR3: CASSLASGNSPLHF. Here the CDR3 DNA reads TGTGCCAGCAGCTTAGCGAGCGGAAATTCACCCCTCCACTTT.

The chain employs TRBV20-1 and TRBJ2-6; D is uncertain. Germline CDR1 is DFQATT and CDR2 is SNEGSKA (reference sequence). The V gene lost 3 bases and the J gene lost 0 bases, with 9 bases spanning the gap. This CDR3 has 15 amino acids. The CDR3 region has the DNA TGCAGTGCTAGTAAGGTTACCTCTGGGGCCAACGTCCTGACTTTC. It encodes CSASKVTSGANVLTF.

This clonotype was seen more than once but under ten times. The chain combines TRBV3-1 with TRBJ2-5; 9 bases line up with TRBD1. The V gene end was trimmed by 4 bases and the J gene end by 9 bases; junction bases not matched to a gene: 3. The germline CDR1 and CDR2 sequences are LGHDT and YNNKEL (reference sequence). This CDR3 region has 12 residues. CDR3 residues: CASSPGQGPQYF. The CDR3, as DNA: TGTGCCAGCAGCCCCGGACAGGGGCCCCAGTACTTC.